This T cell receptor (beta chain) appears in the sequencing data of a study of shared clonotypes between healthy human individuals. V dropped 3 bases and J dropped 0; count of bases not matched to a gene: 10. This CDR3 is 16 amino acids long. Germline CDR1 is GTSNPN and CDR2 is SVGIG (reference sequence). Each sample came from a Caucasian adult donor living in Nashville, Tennessee. A CD45RA-negative memory subset and a CD45RA+ naive subset were separated from the CD4+ cells. The genomic DNA of each subset was split evenly across several immunoSEQ plates. It was about 180 ng DNA, 25,000 to 35,000 T cell genomes, that sorted-subset replicate PCRs used. Only in-frame clones appear in the TCRdb table, and some are missing; sequencing was by immunoSEQ multiplex PCR. This sample carries more than 2,000,000 clones, roughly 92% of them seen once, and the ten largest clones take over 0.12%.

This clonotype originated in a man younger than 30 in good health. The chain links TRBV30 to TRBJ2-7, with 8 nucleotides matching TRBD1. The sequenced material came from naive CD4+ T cells sorted from blood. Documented subset: CD45RA+ positively selected. CDR3 residues: CAWRTPGQGSSYEQYF. CDR3 sequence (DNA): TGTGCCTGGAGGACTCCCGGACAGGGCAGCTCCTACGAGCAGTACTTC.